Listed below are T cell receptor beta chains from one sample, sequenced in a study of shared clonotypes between healthy human individuals. This table comes from immunoSEQ multiplex PCR, and its TCRdb copy is limited to in-frame clones, with some not included. The data hold about 330,000 clones, with about nine tenths observed a single time. The sample taken for sequencing was memory CD8+ T cells sorted from blood. The receptors shown here come from a man aged 18 to 35 in good health. The CDR3 runs from the conserved cysteine through the conserved F or W. The D gene is left open where the match is weak. Expanded clones are given a class, and other clones once, few, many or no size at all.

clone size	D gene	V gene	J gene	CDR3 length	CDR3 protein	CDR3 DNA
-	-	TRBV30	TRBJ1-3	15	CAWRVQGSSGNTIYF	TGTGCCTGGAGAGTACAGGGCAGCTCTGGAAACACCATATATTTT
-	-	TRBV5-4	TRBJ2-4	14	CASSPGDDRNIQYF	TGTGCCAGCAGCCCTGGGGACGATCGAAACATTCAGTACTTC
-	-	TRBV11-2	TRBJ2-7	12	CASSLYPFEQYF	TGTGCCAGCAGCTTGTACCCTTTCGAGCAGTACTTC
-	-	TRBV7-9	TRBJ2-5	13	CASSGTLQETQYF	TGTGCCAGCTCGGGGACACTACAAGAGACCCAGTACTTC
-	-	TRBV10-3	TRBJ2-1	15	CAISESRRRSNEQFF	TGTGCCATCAGTGAGTCAAGGAGAAGGAGCAATGAGCAGTTCTTC
once	-	TRBV20-1	TRBJ2-1	11	CSALRVDEQFF	TGCAGTGCCCTACGGGTCGATGAGCAGTTCTTC
-	-	TRBV2	TRBJ1-4	15	CASPEVYRSNEKLFF	TGTGCCAGCCCGGAGGTTTACAGGTCAAATGAAAAACTGTTTTTT
-	-	TRBV4-3	TRBJ2-2	17	CASSQDERGPSTGELFF	TGCGCCAGCAGCCAAGATGAACGAGGGCCCAGCACCGGGGAGCTGTTTTTT
-	TRBD2	TRBV4-1	TRBJ2-7	15	CASSFSPGLDYEQYF	TGCGCCAGCAGCTTTTCACCGGGACTAGACTACGAGCAGTACTTC
-	-	TRBV5-4	TRBJ1-5	14	CAIRGTGSNQPQHF	TGTGCCATACGCGGGACGGGTAGCAATCAGCCCCAGCATTTT
-	TRBD1	TRBV7-9	TRBJ1-1	13	CASSFGDSFEAFF	TGTGCCAGCAGCTTTGGGGACAGCTTTGAAGCTTTCTTT
-	-	TRBV4-1	TRBJ2-2	14	CASSQSYGPGELFF	TGCGCCAGCAGCCAAAGTTACGGGCCCGGGGAGCTGTTTTTT
-	TRBD2	TRBV4-1	TRBJ2-1	17	CASSPRTSGTPYNEQFF	TGCGCCAGCAGCCCTCGGACTAGCGGGACTCCATACAATGAGCAGTTCTTC
-	-	TRBV6-9	TRBJ2-7	13	CASSYGGFYEQYF	TGTGCCAGCAGTTATGGGGGGTTCTACGAGCAGTACTTC
-	TRBD2	TRBV5-1	TRBJ2-2	17	CASSLVGGRVRTGELFF	TGCGCCAGCAGCTTGGTTGGCGGGAGGGTTCGCACCGGGGAGCTGTTTTTT
-	TRBD1	TRBV4-1	TRBJ1-1	15	CASSPMGQGNTEAFF	TGCGCCAGCAGCCCGATGGGACAGGGAAACACTGAAGCTTTCTTT
-	TRBD2	TRBV18	TRBJ2-1	14	CASSPPTSANEQFF	TGTGCCAGCTCACCACCGACTAGCGCCAATGAGCAGTTCTTC
-	-	TRBV19	TRBJ2-5	13	CASSIDGEETQYF	TGTGCCAGTAGTATAGATGGGGAGGAGACCCAGTACTTC
-	-	TRBV27	TRBJ2-7	12	CASSGTSYEQYF	TGTGCCAGCAGTGGAACGTCCTACGAGCAGTACTTC
-	TRBD2	TRBV7-8	TRBJ2-1	15	CASSSTSGGVNEQFF	TGTGCCAGCAGCTCTACAAGCGGGGGGGTCAATGAGCAGTTCTTC
-	-	TRBV4-1	TRBJ1-5	16	CASSQVTGRGNQPQHF	TGCGCCAGCAGCCAAGTCACAGGGAGGGGCAATCAGCCCCAGCATTTT
once	-	TRBV2	TRBJ1-1	10	CASRITEAFF	TGTGCCAGCAGAATCACTGAAGCTTTCTTT
-	-	TRBV13	TRBJ2-1	13	CASSLRGSGEQFF	TGTGCCAGCAGCTTACGTGGGAGTGGTGAGCAGTTCTTC
-	TRBD1	TRBV11-2	TRBJ1-1	17	CASSLVMGQERNTEAFF	TGTGCCAGCAGCTTAGTTATGGGACAGGAGAGGAACACTGAAGCTTTCTTT
once	-	TRBV5-4	TRBJ1-1	17	CASSLIRTRPMGTEAFF	TGTGCCAGCAGCTTGATCAGGACGCGCCCCATGGGCACTGAAGCTTTCTTT